This T cell receptor beta chain was found in a study of CD8 T cells in Susac syndrome. FACS was used to enrich TEMRA cells, whereas the CD8+ and CD4+ T cells were obtained by negative isolation. Trimming stripped 3 bases from V and 12 bases from J, with 13 bases between. The CDR3 sequence is 13 residues long. Germline loops: CDR1 SGDLS, CDR2 YYNGEE. Random hexamers were used to reverse transcribe roughly 0.5 to 1 ug of RNA. TCRdb analysed the immunoSEQ multiplex PCR reads with MiXCR anew, one entry per CDR3 protein. The table records hundreds of thousands of distinct CDR3 sequences, around 85% of them present only once.

This sequence joins TRBV9 and TRBJ2-6; D tentatively fits TRBD1 or TRBD2 (5 bases each). Specimen: CD8+ T cells from PBMCs. This sequence originates from a human donor with multiple sclerosis. CDR3 region: CASSGGGGAVLTF. CDR3 DNA: TGTGCCAGCAGCGGAGGTGGGGGTGCCGTCCTGACTTTC.